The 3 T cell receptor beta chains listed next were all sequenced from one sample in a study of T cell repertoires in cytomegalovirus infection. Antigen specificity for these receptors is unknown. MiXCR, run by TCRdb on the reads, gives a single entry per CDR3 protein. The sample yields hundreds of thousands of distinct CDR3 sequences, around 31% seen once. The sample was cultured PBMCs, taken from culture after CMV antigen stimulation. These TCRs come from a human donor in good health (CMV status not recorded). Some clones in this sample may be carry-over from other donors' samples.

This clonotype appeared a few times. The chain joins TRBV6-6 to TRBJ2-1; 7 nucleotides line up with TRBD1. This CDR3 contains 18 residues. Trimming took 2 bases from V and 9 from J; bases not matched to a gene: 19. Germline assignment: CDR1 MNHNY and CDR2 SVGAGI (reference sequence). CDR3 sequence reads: CASSYTYRERDSSPEQFF. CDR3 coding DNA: TGTGCCAGCAGTTACACATATCGAGAACGGGACAGCTCGCCTGAGCAGTTCTTC.

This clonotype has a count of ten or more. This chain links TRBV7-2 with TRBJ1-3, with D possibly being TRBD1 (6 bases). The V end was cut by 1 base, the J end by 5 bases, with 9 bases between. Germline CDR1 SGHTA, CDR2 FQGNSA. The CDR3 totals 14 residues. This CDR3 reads CASSLVTGRNTIYF. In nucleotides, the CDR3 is TGTGCCAGCAGCTTAGTAACAGGGAGAAACACCATATATTTT.

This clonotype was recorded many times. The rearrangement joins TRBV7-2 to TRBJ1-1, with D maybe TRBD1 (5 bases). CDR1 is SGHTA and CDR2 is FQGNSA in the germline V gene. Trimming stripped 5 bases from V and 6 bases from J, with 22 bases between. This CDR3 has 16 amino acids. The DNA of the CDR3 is TGTGCCAGCAGCCCCCGCCGATCAGGGTTTTTTGCTGAAGCTTTCTTT. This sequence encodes CASSPRRSGFFAEAFF.